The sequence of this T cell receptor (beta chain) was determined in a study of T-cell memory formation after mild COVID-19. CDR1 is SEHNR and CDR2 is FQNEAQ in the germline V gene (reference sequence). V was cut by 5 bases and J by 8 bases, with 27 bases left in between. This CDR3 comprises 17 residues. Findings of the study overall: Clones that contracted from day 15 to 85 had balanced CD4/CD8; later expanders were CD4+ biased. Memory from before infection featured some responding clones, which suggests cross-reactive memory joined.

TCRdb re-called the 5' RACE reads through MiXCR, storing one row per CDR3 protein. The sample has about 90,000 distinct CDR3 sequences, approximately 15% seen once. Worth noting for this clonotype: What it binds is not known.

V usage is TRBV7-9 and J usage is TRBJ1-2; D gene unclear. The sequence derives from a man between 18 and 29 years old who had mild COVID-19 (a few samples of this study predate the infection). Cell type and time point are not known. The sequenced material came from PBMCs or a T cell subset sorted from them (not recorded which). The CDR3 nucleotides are TGTGCCAGCAGCAACTCGACGGCGGACGCTGTCTTGTTGGGCTACACCTTC. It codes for CASSNSTADAVLLGYTF.